These 16 T cell receptor beta chains were all obtained from the same sample, sequenced in a study of spatial heterogeneity in lung cancer. In TCRdb, the 5' RACE reads were re-called with MiXCR into one record per CDR3 protein. The sample carries about 38,000 distinct CDR3 sequences, around 5.2% recorded once. Time point here: sample taken at primary tumor resection. The sample consisted of PBMCs, taken at surgery. These TCRs come from a female donor with early-stage non-small cell lung cancer.

This clonotype occurred many times. The chain couples TRBV6-1 to TRBJ2-1; 13 bases line up with TRBD2. CDR3 size: 15 residues. CDR1 and CDR2 (germline): MNHNS, SASEGT. Trimming cost V 6 bases and J 8 bases; bases outside gene matches: 7. The CDR3 loop reads CASRRLAGGLDEQFF. The CDR3 DNA is TGTGCCAGCAGACGACTAGCGGGGGGCCTGGATGAGCAGTTCTTC.

The chain is built from TRBV20-1 and TRBJ1-5, with a possible D match to TRBD1 (5 bases). The V gene's germline CDR1 is DFQATT and CDR2 SNEGSKA (reference sequence). Trimming took off 7 bases at V and 3 bases at J, with 13 bases between the two ends. The CDR3 sequence is 13 residues long. This CDR3 is CSGEEGTNQPQHF. For the CDR3, the DNA is TGCAGTGGGGAGGAGGGGACCAATCAGCCCCAGCATTTT.

This clonotype was counted many times. This chain connects TRBV2 to TRBJ2-2; no reliable D call. The V gene's germline CDR1 is SNHLY and CDR2 FYNNEI. The V end was cut by 6 bases, the J end by 2 bases, with 7 bases between. The CDR3 loop spans 13 amino acids. The CDR3 DNA is TGTGCCAGCAGGACTGGAAACACCGGGGAGCTGTTTTTT. Residues: CASRTGNTGELFF.

CDR3 residues: CASSGDRARGNGQYF. CDR3 in DNA: TGTGCCAGCAGTGGGGACAGGGCCCGGGGAAATGGGCAGTACTTC. V usage is TRBV2 and J usage is TRBJ2-7, with TRBD1 identical over 9 bases. V dropped 4 bases and J dropped 9; count of bases not matched to a gene: 13. CDR3 length equals 15 residues. The germline CDR1 and CDR2 sequences are SNHLY and FYNNEI.

This clonotype was seen a single time. At one of its ends the junction is not consistent with the germline gene, which may arise from a read error. The chain is built from TRBV19 and TRBJ1-6; D is possibly TRBD1 (5 bases). The CDR3 contains 16 residues. The germline CDR1 and CDR2 sequences are LNHDA and SQIVND (reference sequence). CDR3 amino acids: CANSTIPGTWTSPLHF. CDR3 DNA: TGTGCCAATAGTACAATCCCCGGGACGTGGACTTCACCCCTCCACTTT.

At least ten counts were recorded for this clonotype. The rearrangement uses TRBV11-2 and TRBJ2-1, with unresolved D. Trimming removed 2 bases at V and 4 bases at J, with 18 bases between. Per germline, CDR1 SGHAT and CDR2 FQNNGV. This CDR3 spans 17 amino acids. CDR3 region: CASSLSTPLATYNEQFF. As DNA, the CDR3 is TGTGCCAGCAGCTTAAGTACCCCCTTAGCCACGTACAATGAGCAGTTCTTC. The full variable domain, in which reference TRBV11-2 and TRBJ2-1 provide the parts outside the CDR3, is EAGVAQSPRYKIIEKRQSVAFWCNPISGHATLYWYQQILGQGPKLLIQFQNNGVVDDSQLPKDRFSAERLKGVDSTLKIQPAKLEDSAVYLCASSLSTPLATYNEQFFGPGTRLTVL.

This clonotype was recorded many times. V usage is TRBV6-4 and J usage is TRBJ1-1, with a tentative D call TRBD1 (6 bases). Germline CDR1 reads MRHNA; CDR2 reads SNTAGT. Trimming took off 9 bases at V and 5 bases at J, with 22 bases between the two ends. CDR3 length: 15 residues. CDR3 in amino acids: CASGLGAREGTEAFF. In nucleotides, the CDR3 is TGTGCCAGTGGGCTGGGGGCGAGAGAGGGAACTGAAGCTTTCTTT.

The sample holds many counts of this clonotype. This chain joins TRBV28 and TRBJ1-2; D is undetermined. Germline V gives CDR1 MDHEN, CDR2 SYDVKM. With 3 bases removed from V and 8 bases from J, the gap between germline ends came to 7 bases. The CDR3 contains 11 residues. CDR3 in amino acids: CASSFGEGYTF. The DNA for the CDR3 is TGTGCCAGCAGTTTTGGGGAGGGCTACACCTTC.

This clonotype has only a few counts. This chain joins TRBV27 and TRBJ1-1; no definite D call. The CDR3 totals 14 residues. The germline V gene encodes CDR1 MNHEY and CDR2 SMNVEV (reference sequence). Trimming pared 0 bases from V and 4 bases from J, leaving 9 bases between. CDR3 DNA: TGTGCCAGCAGTTTATCTCCGTTATCCACTGAAGCTTTCTTT. Translated: CASSLSPLSTEAFF.

This chain connects TRBV7-2 to TRBJ1-5, with D unresolved. This CDR3 is built from 15 residues. V was shortened by 1 base and J by 6 bases, with 13 bases between the two germline ends. Germline-derived CDR1 and CDR2 are SGHTA and FQGNSA. CDR3 loop: CASSLGGLPIQPQHF. CDR3 in DNA: TGTGCCAGCAGCTTAGGCGGGCTCCCGATTCAGCCCCAGCATTTT. Complete variable domain (other parts from reference TRBV7-2 and TRBJ1-5): GAGVSQSPSNKVTEKGKDVELRCDPISGHTALYWYRQSLGQGLEFLIYFQGNSAPDKSGLPSDRFSAERTGGSVSTLTIQRTQQEDSAVYLCASSLGGLPIQPQHFGDGTRLSIL.

This clonotype was recorded many times. This chain links TRBV10-2 with TRBJ1-1, with 7 bases identical to TRBD1. Germline CDR1 reads WSHSY; CDR2 reads SAAADI. The CDR3 is made up of 13 amino acids. Trimming took 9 bases from V and 4 from J; bases not matched to a gene: 8. Here the CDR3 reads CASHKQGSTEAFF. CDR3 nucleotide sequence: TGCGCCAGTCATAAACAGGGGAGCACTGAAGCTTTCTTT.

The chain couples TRBV19 to TRBJ2-7; 7 bases are shared with TRBD1. The V and J ends lost 7 bases and 6 bases, in that order; junction bases with no gene match: 9. Per germline, CDR1 LNHDA and CDR2 SQIVND (reference sequence). The CDR3 is made up of 13 amino acids. For the CDR3, the DNA is TGTGCCAGTAAGGGGGCTGTGTCGGGCGAGCAGTACTTC. Protein: CASKGAVSGEQYF.

Ten or more counts support this clonotype. The chain is built from TRBV20-1 and TRBJ2-5; no definite D call. The CDR3 runs to 12 residues. Germline CDR1 is DFQATT and CDR2 is SNEGSKA (reference sequence). V was cut by 6 bases and J by 3 bases, with 11 bases left in between. The CDR3 nucleotides are TGCAGTGCCTTAAAGCTAAAAGAGACCCAGTACTTC. The encoded protein is CSALKLKETQYF.

This clonotype was observed a few times. The chain links TRBV18 to TRBJ2-1; the D call may be TRBD1 or TRBD2 (5 bases each). Trimming removed 3 bases from V and 5 bases from J, with 14 bases in between. This CDR3 spans 15 amino acids. CDR1 and CDR2 from the germline V gene are KGHSH and LQKENI. The CDR3, as DNA: TGTGCCAGCTCACCTGCTCTGGGGGAGAACAATGAGCAGTTCTTC. Protein: CASSPALGENNEQFF.

This clonotype was seen at least ten times. The rearrangement joins TRBV5-6 to TRBJ2-1; D not resolved. CDR1 is SGHDT and CDR2 is YYEEEE in the germline V gene. Trimming pared 0 bases from V and 8 bases from J, leaving 12 bases between. The CDR3 is 14 amino acids. CDR3 bases: TGTGCCAGCAGCTTGGGTTTCCCCGTGCATGAGCAGTTCTTC. This translates into CASSLGFPVHEQFF. The whole variable domain, remainder taken from reference TRBV5-6 and TRBJ2-1, is DAGVTQSPTHLIKTRGQQVTLRCSPKSGHDTVSWYQQALGQGPQFIFQYYEEEERQRGNFPDRFSGHQFPNYSSELNVNALLLGDSALYLCASSLGFPVHEQFFGPGTRLTVL.

The chain recombines TRBV9 with TRBJ2-1; D is unclear. This CDR3 comprises 18 residues. Germline V CDR1 and CDR2: SGDLS, YYNGEE. V gave up 1 base and J gave up 0 bases, with 17 bases separating them. This CDR3 is CASSVTGQPLPSYNEQFF. Written as DNA, the CDR3 is TGTGCCAGCAGCGTAACCGGGCAGCCCCTCCCCTCCTACAATGAGCAGTTCTTC.